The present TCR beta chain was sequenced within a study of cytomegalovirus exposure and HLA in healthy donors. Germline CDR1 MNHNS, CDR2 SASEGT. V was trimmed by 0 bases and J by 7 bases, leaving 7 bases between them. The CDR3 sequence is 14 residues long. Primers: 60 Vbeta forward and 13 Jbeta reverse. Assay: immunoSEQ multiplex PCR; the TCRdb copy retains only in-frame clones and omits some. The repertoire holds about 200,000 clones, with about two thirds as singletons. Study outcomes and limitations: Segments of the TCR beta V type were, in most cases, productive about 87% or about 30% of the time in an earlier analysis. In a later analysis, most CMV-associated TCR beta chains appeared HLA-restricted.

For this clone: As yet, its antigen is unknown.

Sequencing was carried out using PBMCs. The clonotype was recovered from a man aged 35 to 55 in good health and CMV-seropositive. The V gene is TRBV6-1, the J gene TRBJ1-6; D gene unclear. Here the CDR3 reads CASSEARGNSPLHF. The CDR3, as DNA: TGTGCCAGCAGTGAAGCACGGGGAAATTCACCCCTCCACTTT.